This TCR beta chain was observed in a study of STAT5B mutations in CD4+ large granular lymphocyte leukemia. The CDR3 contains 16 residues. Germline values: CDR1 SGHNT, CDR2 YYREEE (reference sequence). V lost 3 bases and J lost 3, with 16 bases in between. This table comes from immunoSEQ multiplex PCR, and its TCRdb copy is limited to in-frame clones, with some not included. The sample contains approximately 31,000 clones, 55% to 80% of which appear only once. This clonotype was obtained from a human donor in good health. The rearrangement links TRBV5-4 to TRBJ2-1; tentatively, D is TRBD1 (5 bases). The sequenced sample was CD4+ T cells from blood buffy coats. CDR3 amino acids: CASSSPGQGRYNEQFF. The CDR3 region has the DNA TGTGCCAGCAGCTCCCCCGGGCAGGGTCGCTACAATGAGCAGTTCTTC.